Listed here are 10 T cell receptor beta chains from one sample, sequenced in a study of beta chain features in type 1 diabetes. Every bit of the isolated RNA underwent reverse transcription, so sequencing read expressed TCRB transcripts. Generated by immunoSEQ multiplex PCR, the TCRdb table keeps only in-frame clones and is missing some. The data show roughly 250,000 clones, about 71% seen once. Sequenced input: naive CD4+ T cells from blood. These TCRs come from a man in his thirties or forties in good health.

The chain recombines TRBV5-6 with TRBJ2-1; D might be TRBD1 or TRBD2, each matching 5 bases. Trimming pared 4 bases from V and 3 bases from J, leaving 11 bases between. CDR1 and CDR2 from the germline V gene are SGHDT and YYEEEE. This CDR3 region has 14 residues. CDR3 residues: CASSHGTSYNEQFF. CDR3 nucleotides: TGTGCCAGCAGCCACGGGACCAGCTACAATGAGCAGTTCTTC.

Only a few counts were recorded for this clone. The CDR3 nucleotides are TGTGCCAGCAGCTTAGGGGTTCAGAATTCACCCCTCCACTTT. It translates to CASSLGVQNSPLHF. The chain combines TRBV7-2 with TRBJ1-6; unclear D gene. Trimming cost V 1 base and J 7 bases, with 8 bases left between them. The CDR3 spans 14 residues. CDR1 and CDR2 (germline): SGHTA, FQGNSA.

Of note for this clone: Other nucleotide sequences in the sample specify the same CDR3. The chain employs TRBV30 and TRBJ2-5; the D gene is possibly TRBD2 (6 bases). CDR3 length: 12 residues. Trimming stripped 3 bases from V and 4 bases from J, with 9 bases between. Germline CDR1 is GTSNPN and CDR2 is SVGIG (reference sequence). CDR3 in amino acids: CAWRRDRETQYF. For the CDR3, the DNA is TGTGCCTGGAGGCGGGATCGAGAGACCCAGTACTTC.

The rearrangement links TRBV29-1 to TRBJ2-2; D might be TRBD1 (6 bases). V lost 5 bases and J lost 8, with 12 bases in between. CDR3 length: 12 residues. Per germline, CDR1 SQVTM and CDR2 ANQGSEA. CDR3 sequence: CSVSVGTGELFF. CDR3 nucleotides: TGCAGCGTTTCGGTGGGGACAGGGGAGCTGTTTTTT.

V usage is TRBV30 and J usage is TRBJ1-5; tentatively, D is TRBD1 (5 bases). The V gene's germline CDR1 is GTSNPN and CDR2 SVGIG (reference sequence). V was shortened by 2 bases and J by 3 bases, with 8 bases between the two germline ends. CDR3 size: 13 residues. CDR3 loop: CAWSRQSNQPQHF. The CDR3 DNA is TGTGCCTGGAGTCGACAGTCCAATCAGCCCCAGCATTTT.

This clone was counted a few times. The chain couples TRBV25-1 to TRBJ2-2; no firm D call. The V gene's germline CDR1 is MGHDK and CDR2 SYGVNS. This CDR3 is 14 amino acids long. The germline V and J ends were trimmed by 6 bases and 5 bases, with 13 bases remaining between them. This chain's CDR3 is CASRWTEKTGELFF. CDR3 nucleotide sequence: TGTGCCAGCAGGTGGACGGAGAAAACCGGGGAGCTGTTTTTT.

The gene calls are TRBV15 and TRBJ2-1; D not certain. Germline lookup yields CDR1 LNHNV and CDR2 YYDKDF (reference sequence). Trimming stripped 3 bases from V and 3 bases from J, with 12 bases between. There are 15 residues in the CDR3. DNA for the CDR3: TGTGCCACCAGCAGGCCAGAGGCTGTCTACAATGAGCAGTTCTTC. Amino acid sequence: CATSRPEAVYNEQFF.

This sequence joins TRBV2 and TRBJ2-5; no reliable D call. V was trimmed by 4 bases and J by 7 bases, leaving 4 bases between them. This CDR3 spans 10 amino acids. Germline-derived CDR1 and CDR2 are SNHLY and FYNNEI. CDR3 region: CASSAPTQYF. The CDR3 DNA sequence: TGTGCCAGCAGTGCACCGACCCAGTACTTC. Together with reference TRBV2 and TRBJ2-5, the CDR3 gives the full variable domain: EPEVTQTPSHQVTQMGQEVILRCVPISNHLYFYWYRQILGQKVEFLVSFYNNEISEKSEIFDDQFSVERPDGSNFTLKIRSTKLEDSAMYFCASSAPTQYFGPGTRLLVL.

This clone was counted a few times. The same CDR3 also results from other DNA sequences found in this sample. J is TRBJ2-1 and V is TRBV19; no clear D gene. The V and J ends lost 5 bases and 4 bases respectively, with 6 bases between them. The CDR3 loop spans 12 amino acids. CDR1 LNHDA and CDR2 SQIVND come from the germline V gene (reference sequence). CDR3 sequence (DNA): TGTGCCAGTAGTGACCGGTACAATGAGCAGTTCTTC. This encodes CASSDRYNEQFF. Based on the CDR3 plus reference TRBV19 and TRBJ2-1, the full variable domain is DGGITQSPKYLFRKEGQNVTLSCEQNLNHDAMYWYRQDPGQGLRLIYYSQIVNDFQKGDIAEGYSVSREKKESFPLTVTSAQKNPTAFYLCASSDRYNEQFFGPGTRLTVL.

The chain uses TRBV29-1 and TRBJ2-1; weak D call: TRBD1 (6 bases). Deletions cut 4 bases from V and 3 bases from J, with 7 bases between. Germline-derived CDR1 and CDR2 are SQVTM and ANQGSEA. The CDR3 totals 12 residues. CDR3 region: CSVGQVYNEQFF. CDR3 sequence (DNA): TGCAGCGTTGGACAGGTCTACAATGAGCAGTTCTTC.